One sample yielded the 18 T cell receptor beta chains listed below, sequenced in a study of T cell repertoires in cytomegalovirus infection. No antigen has been assigned to these receptors. TCRdb itself ran the reads through MiXCR, one entry per CDR3 protein. The repertoire holds 370,000 or so distinct CDR3 sequences, with about 32% as singletons. The material was cultured PBMCs, obtained from culture after CMV antigen stimulation. Receptors originate from a human donor in good health (CMV status not recorded). Some clones in this sample may be carry-over from other donors' samples.

A remark on this clonotype: One junction end disagrees with the germline gene, perhaps due to a read error. This rearrangement joins TRBV5-1 to TRBJ1-2; D gene uncertain. Germline V gene lookup returns CDR1 SGHRS and CDR2 YFSETQ. This CDR3 has 13 amino acids. CDR3 coding DNA: TGCGCCAGCAGCTTGGAAGGGCTCCCGGTTCCTTCCTTC. This encodes CASSLEGLPVPSF.

The genes are TRBV19 and TRBJ1-2, with 7 nucleotides matching TRBD1. Germline lookup yields CDR1 LNHDA and CDR2 SQIVND (reference sequence). The CDR3 consists of 16 residues. The ends lost 8 bases at V and 2 bases at J; junction bases unmatched: 14. The CDR3 protein is CASGQTGKSRNYGYTF. CDR3 nucleotide sequence: TGTGCCAGTGGGCAGACAGGGAAGAGCCGGAACTATGGCTACACCTTC.

This clonotype was counted at least ten times. The rearrangement links TRBV7-2 to TRBJ2-1; 11 positions match TRBD2. The germline V gene has CDR1 SGHTA and CDR2 FQGNSA. After removal of 3 bases from V and 2 bases from J, the junction contained 3 bases not matched to a gene. This CDR3 has 16 residues. For the CDR3, the DNA is TGTGCCAGCAGCTTTGGGACTAGCGGAACCTACAATGAGCAGTTCTTC. Its protein product is CASSFGTSGTYNEQFF. Drawing the rest from reference TRBV7-2 and TRBJ2-1, the complete variable domain is GAGVSQSPSNKVTEKGKDVELRCDPISGHTALYWYRQSLGQGLEFLIYFQGNSAPDKSGLPSDRFSAERTGGSVSTLTIQRTQQEDSAVYLCASSFGTSGTYNEQFFGPGTRLTVL.

A word on this clonotype: A read error is possible here, since a much larger clone lies one base away. V usage is TRBV7-6 and J usage is TRBJ1-1; D not certain. V lost 5 bases and J lost 0, with 4 bases in between. Germline CDR1 and CDR2: SGHVS and FNYEAQ. The length of the CDR3 is 12 residues. CDR3 DNA: TGTGCCAGCAGCCGAATGAACACTGAAGCTTTCTTT. Translation: CASSRMNTEAFF.

The sample holds a few counts of this clonotype. V and J are TRBV28 and TRBJ1-2; D may be TRBD1 (6 bases). This CDR3 has 13 residues. Germline V gene data show CDR1 as MDHEN and CDR2 as SYDVKM. The V end lost 6 bases, the J end lost 8 bases, and 16 bases lay between the germline ends. CDR3 sequence (DNA): TGTGCCAGCAGCACAGGGACGTTGTTCGGCTACACCTTC. Protein sequence: CASSTGTLFGYTF.

This rearrangement joins TRBV19 to TRBJ2-1; no clear D gene. This CDR3 region has 17 residues. The germline V gene encodes CDR1 LNHDA and CDR2 SQIVND (reference sequence). V was shortened by 3 bases and J by 0 bases, with 15 bases between the two germline ends. CDR3 in DNA: TGTGCCAGTAGTATGGGATTTGGGCTTAGCTCCTACAATGAGCAGTTCTTC. Translated: CASSMGFGLSSYNEQFF.

This clonotype has just a few counts. V gene TRBV2 combines with J gene TRBJ2-7; D is perhaps TRBD1 (6 bases). Trimming left V 1 base short and J 4 bases short, with 17 bases between. This CDR3 has 16 residues. Germline V gene sequence: CDR1 SNHLY, CDR2 FYNNEI. CDR3 protein: CASSEVSGVKIYEQYV. The CDR3 DNA sequence: TGTGCCAGCAGTGAAGTGTCAGGGGTAAAGATATACGAGCAGTACGTC.

The chain employs TRBV7-3 and TRBJ2-1, with D perhaps matching TRBD2 (5 bases). This CDR3 contains 16 residues. The V end was cut by 1 base, the J end by 0 bases, with 10 bases between. The germline gives CDR1 SGHTA, CDR2 FQGTGA. The CDR3 nucleotides are TGTGCCAGCAGCTTAAACGCGGGCGCCTCCTACAATGAGCAGTTCTTC. Translation: CASSLNAGASYNEQFF.

In this sample, this clonotype turned up many times. The genes are TRBV7-9 and TRBJ2-1; 7 positions match TRBD1. Per the germline V gene, CDR1 is SEHNR and CDR2 is FQNEAQ (reference sequence). The V and J ends lost 1 base and 4 bases, in that order; junction bases with no gene match: 1. The CDR3 runs 14 residues. This chain's CDR3 is CASSLVQGYNEQFF. The CDR3 DNA sequence: TGTGCCAGCAGCTTAGTACAGGGGTACAATGAGCAGTTCTTC.

The J gene is TRBJ2-1, the V gene TRBV6-1; 13 bases fit TRBD2. There are 17 residues in the CDR3. Germline values: CDR1 MNHNS, CDR2 SASEGT. With 6 bases clipped from V and 5 bases from J, the junction kept 10 bases outside the gene matches. The CDR3 is CASRPNSGTSGDNEQFF. DNA for the CDR3: TGTGCCAGCAGGCCAAATTCCGGGACTAGCGGGGACAATGAGCAGTTCTTC.

This clonotype was recorded once. The J gene is TRBJ2-1, the V gene TRBV4-3; D is ambiguous. CDR3 length: 14 amino acids. V shed 1 base and J shed 8 bases, with 12 bases lying between them. Germline V lookup: CDR1 LGHNA, CDR2 YSLEER. The CDR3 DNA reads as TGCGCCAGCAGCCAAGGACTTACCCGGGATGAGCAGTTCTTC. It yields the protein CASSQGLTRDEQFF.

This clonotype has only a few counts. The V gene is TRBV6-6, the J gene TRBJ2-5; TRBD2 agrees at 10 bases. In germline, CDR1 is MNHNY, CDR2 SVGAGI (reference sequence). The CDR3 covers 16 residues. The trim removed 8 bases at V and 6 bases at J, leaving 15 bases unmatched. The CDR3 region is CASRFGVSGRLKTQYF. CDR3 in DNA: TGTGCCAGCCGTTTCGGGGTTAGCGGGAGGTTGAAGACCCAGTACTTC.

As to this clonotype: One end of the junction fails to match germline, which may point to a read error. The CDR3 bases are TGTGCCCGCAGTAACCGGGGTAACTTGAACAATGAGCAGTTCTTC. It translates to CARSNRGNLNNEQFF. This chain joins TRBV6-2 or TRBV6-3 and TRBJ2-1; a weak D match, TRBD2 (5 bases). CDR1 is MNHEY and CDR2 is SVGEGT in the germline V gene. The CDR3 sequence is 15 residues long.

The chain uses TRBV19 and TRBJ1-5, with D perhaps matching TRBD1 (5 bases). The CDR3 consists of 19 residues. Germline CDR1 LNHDA, CDR2 SQIVND (reference sequence). V lost 6 bases and J lost 3, with 27 bases in between. The CDR3 reads CASRPILSSEGILNQPQHF. The CDR3 bases are TGTGCCAGTAGACCCATACTCAGTTCGGAGGGGATCCTCAATCAGCCCCAGCATTTT.

The chain carries TRBV4-3 and TRBJ2-2, with a weak D call TRBD1 (6 bases). This CDR3 spans 15 amino acids. Trimming took 4 bases from V and 5 from J, leaving 14 bases between them. Germline CDR1 and CDR2: LGHNA and YSLEER. The DNA of the CDR3 is TGCGCCAGCAGCCCGGACAGACCGGGGACCGGGGAGCTGTTTTTT. This codes for CASSPDRPGTGELFF.

This clonotype was seen many times. The chain employs TRBV7-2 and TRBJ1-6; possibly TRBD1 for D (6 bases). The CDR3 has 15 amino acids. V lost 3 bases and J lost 10, with 16 bases in between. CDR1 is SGHTA and CDR2 is FQGNSA in the germline V gene. The CDR3 spells CASSLKSGVESPLHF. CDR3 nucleotide sequence: TGTGCCAGCAGCTTGAAGTCAGGGGTAGAATCACCCCTCCACTTT.

This clonotype was counted a few times. The rearrangement joins TRBV20-1 to TRBJ2-4, with D unclear. CDR1 DFQATT and CDR2 SNEGSKA come from the germline V gene (reference sequence). This CDR3 has 12 residues. Trimming removed 1 base at V and 5 bases at J, with 6 bases between. The CDR3 DNA reads TGCAGTGCTAGAGCCCCAGAAAACATTCAGTACTTC. It translates to CSARAPENIQYF.

The V gene is TRBV5-1, the J gene TRBJ2-1; perhaps TRBD2 as D (6 bases). CDR3 size: 17 residues. Germline CDR1 is SGHRS and CDR2 is YFSETQ. V shed 4 bases and J shed 4 bases, with 21 bases lying between them. The CDR3 is CASSPMGGVGAYNEQFF. CDR3 DNA: TGCGCCAGCAGCCCAATGGGGGGAGTAGGGGCTTACAATGAGCAGTTCTTC.